The 21 T cell receptor beta chains below all came from one sample that was sequenced in a study of tumor and adjacent non-tumor tissue in lung cancer. This sample's RNA came from whole unsorted tissue. A modified ARM-PCR protocol with three rounds of nested PCR amplified TCRbeta. Using its own MiXCR run on the multiplex PCR reads, TCRdb lists one record per CDR3 protein. The top ten clones hold over 15% of a sample with under 150,000 distinct CDR3 sequences, approximately 72% of them seen once. Sequenced: lung tumor tissue. The source of these receptors is a man between 60 and 70 years old with small cell lung cancer.

As regards this clonotype: The germline gene is not matched at one end of the junction; a read error may be the cause. The CDR3 region is CTSKTANYGYTF. CDR3 in DNA: TGTACCAGCAAAACAGCAAACTATGGCTACACCTTC. The rearrangement joins TRBV28 to TRBJ1-2, with no clear D. The CDR3 is made up of 12 amino acids. In germline, CDR1 is MDHEN, CDR2 SYDVKM.

The chain carries TRBV5-1 and TRBJ2-1; possible D gene TRBD2, 6 bases. Germline V gene data show CDR1 as SGHRS and CDR2 as YFSETQ. Deletions cut 0 bases from V and 8 bases from J, with 18 bases between. The CDR3 has 16 amino acids. CDR3 sequence reads: CASSLGGVTYWDEQFF. CDR3 DNA: TGCGCCAGCAGCTTGGGCGGGGTAACCTATTGGGATGAGCAGTTCTTC.

The CDR3 DNA reads as TGCAGTGCTAGTCCTGGGGGACTAGCGGGTGAGCAGTTCTTC. Translating it yields CSASPGGLAGEQFF. V and J are TRBV20-1 and TRBJ2-1; 12 bases agree with TRBD2. Germline V gene sequence: CDR1 DFQATT, CDR2 SNEGSKA (reference sequence). V lost 3 bases, J lost 9 bases, and 6 bases stayed unmatched. The CDR3 spans 14 residues.

Concerning this clonotype: Since a much larger clone is just one base distant, this may be a read error. The chain joins TRBV12-3 or TRBV12-4 to TRBJ1-3; D is unclear. The CDR3 has 13 residues. V was cut by 11 bases and J by 0 bases, with 11 bases left in between. CDR3 nucleotides: TGTGCCCTAGACTTATTCTCTGGAAACACCATATATTTT. Its translation is CALDLFSGNTIYF.

The rearrangement joins TRBV14 to TRBJ2-5; 7 bases fit TRBD2. The CDR3 length is 13 residues. CDR1 is SGHDN, CDR2 FVKESK, per germline. Trimming at V came to 4 bases and at J to 5 bases, leaving 4 bases not matched to a gene. This chain's CDR3 is CASSLRGVETQYF. The CDR3 nucleotides read TGTGCCAGCAGCCTCCGGGGGGTGGAGACCCAGTACTTC.

This clonotype was observed many times. J is TRBJ2-7 and V is TRBV12-5; 7 bases map to TRBD1. Losses at the gene ends were 3 bases for V and 3 bases for J; bases not matched to a gene: 5. The CDR3 sequence is 14 residues long. CDR1 and CDR2 from the germline V gene are LGHNT and FRNRAP. CDR3 nucleotides: TGTGCTAGTGGTTTAAATCGACAGGGCTACGAGCAGTACTTC. Translated, it gives CASGLNRQGYEQYF.

The chain combines TRBV28 with TRBJ2-5; D is perhaps TRBD1 (5 bases). The CDR3 loop spans 14 amino acids. V was pared by 6 bases and J by 1 base, with 12 bases between. The V gene's germline CDR1 is MDHEN and CDR2 SYDVKM. CDR3 amino acids: CASSPDNLQETQYF. CDR3 coding DNA: TGTGCCAGCAGCCCGGACAATCTCCAAGAGACCCAGTACTTC.

This clonotype was seen only a few times. A read error may explain this, as a much larger clone is one base away. The chain is built from TRBV6-5 and TRBJ2-1, with unresolved D. In germline, CDR1 is MNHEY, CDR2 SVGAGI. The CDR3 length is 15 residues. V gave up 0 bases and J gave up 9 bases, with 15 bases separating them. CDR3 DNA: TGTGCCAGCAGTTACTCGGTGACCCACCGTGGTGAGCAGTTCTTC. This translates into CASSYSVTHRGEQFF.

This clonotype was found once. At one end, the junction sequence differs from germline, possibly due to a read error. CDR3 in DNA: TGCGCCAGCAGTCCAGGAGGACAGGGGGCGGGTGGCTACAGATTC. It codes for CASSPGGQGAGGYRF. V and J are TRBV4-1 and TRBJ1-2; TRBD1 agrees at 11 bases. Per germline, CDR1 MGHRA and CDR2 YSYEKL. CDR3 size: 15 residues.

The rearrangement uses TRBV5-6 and TRBJ2-7, with a possible D match to TRBD2 (6 bases). CDR3 length: 14 residues. Germline V gives CDR1 SGHDT, CDR2 YYEEEE. In DNA form, the CDR3 reads TGTGACAGCAGCCACAAGGACTACCTCTACGAGCAGTACGTC. It encodes CDSSHKDYLYEQYV.

Details on this clonotype: The conserved phenylalanine or tryptophan is not found at the CDR3 terminus, so this likely reflects a read error. The chain couples TRBV4-1 to TRBJ2-7; 9 bases map to TRBD2. V dropped 6 bases and J dropped 0; count of bases not matched to a gene: 18. The CDR3 has 19 amino acids. Looked up from germline, CDR1 is MGHRA and CDR2 is YSYEKL. The CDR3: CASSPKGLAGLRSSYEQYL. The CDR3 DNA is TGCGCCAGCAGTCCAAAGGGACTAGCTGGATTGAGGAGCTCCTACGAGCAGTACCTC.

The rearrangement links TRBV7-9 to TRBJ2-5; a weak D match, TRBD2 (6 bases). Germline lookup yields CDR1 SEHNR and CDR2 FQNEAQ (reference sequence). V dropped 5 bases and J dropped 1 base, with 11 bases sitting between them. The CDR3 runs to 14 residues. The CDR3 is CASSPGTFQETQYF. In DNA form, the CDR3 reads TGTGCCAGCAGCCCCGGGACTTTCCAAGAGACCCAGTACTTC.

About this clonotype: This may stem from a read error, because a much larger clone lies one nucleotide away. Because it lacks the conserved phenylalanine or tryptophan at the end, this CDR3 is likely a read error. This rearrangement joins TRBV12-5 to TRBJ1-1; possibly TRBD1 for D (6 bases). The CDR3 runs 16 residues. Germline values: CDR1 LGHNT, CDR2 FRNRAP. With 3 bases removed from V and 6 bases from J, the gap between germline ends came to 20 bases. DNA of the CDR3: TGTGCTAGTGGTTTTTACCGGGACACGCTCGGCCCTGAAGCTTTCCTT. It encodes CASGFYRDTLGPEAFL.

This rearrangement joins TRBV7-9 to TRBJ1-2; 10 bases align to TRBD1. Trimming took 3 bases from V and 4 from J; bases not matched to a gene: 2. CDR1 and CDR2 from the germline V gene are SEHNR and FQNEAQ (reference sequence). The CDR3 has 14 amino acids. The CDR3 is CASSFRDRGYGYTF. The CDR3 DNA sequence: TGTGCCAGCAGCTTCCGGGACAGGGGCTATGGCTACACCTTC.

This clonotype occurred a few times. This chain uses TRBV6-5 with TRBJ2-3; TRBD2 aligns across 9 bases. CDR3 length: 18 residues. Per germline, CDR1 MNHEY and CDR2 SVGAGI. Trimming removed 5 bases from V and 3 bases from J; junction bases left unmatched: 15. The CDR3 reads CASSALTSGPQRTDTQYF. CDR3 sequence (DNA): TGTGCCAGCAGTGCCTTAACTAGCGGGCCCCAGAGGACAGATACGCAGTATTTT.

This clonotype was detected a few times. Relative to the germline gene, one junction end is altered; a read error may explain this. The rearrangement joins TRBV20-1 to TRBJ1-2; weak D call: TRBD1 (5 bases). Per the germline V gene, CDR1 is DFQATT and CDR2 is SNEGSKA (reference sequence). The CDR3 length is 11 residues. The CDR3, as DNA: TGCAGTGCTAGAGTGGGGACTTACTCATTTTTC. Translated: CSARVGTYSFF.

The rearrangement uses TRBV28 and TRBJ2-1; D is undetermined. CDR3 length: 16 residues. Trimming took off 5 bases at V and 0 bases at J, with 14 bases between the two ends. Germline CDR1 MDHEN, CDR2 SYDVKM. CDR3 DNA sequence: TGTGCCAGCAGTGTCGTTAGCTGGAGCTCCTACAATGAGCAGTTCTTC. It specifies CASSVVSWSSYNEQFF.

A word on this clonotype: The junction does not match germline at one end; this may be a read error. The chain employs TRBV4-1 and TRBJ2-3; 10 bases agree with TRBD2. The CDR3 length is 17 residues. Germline CDR1 and CDR2: MGHRA and YSYEKL. The CDR3 is CASNQVLAGDGTDRQYF. CDR3 DNA: TGCGCCAGCAACCAAGTGCTAGCGGGAGATGGCACAGATAGGCAGTATTTT.

For this clonotype: This CDR3 fails to terminate in the conserved phenylalanine or tryptophan, so it likely reflects a read error. This sequence joins TRBV20-1 and TRBJ2-7, with D tentatively TRBD2 (5 bases). This CDR3 has 14 amino acids. V lost 7 bases, J lost 0 bases, and 16 bases lay in between. CDR1 DFQATT and CDR2 SNEGSKA come from the germline V gene (reference sequence). The CDR3 DNA reads as TGCAGTGTTTACGGACTGGAGAGCTCCTACGAGCAGTACTCC. Protein: CSVYGLESSYEQYS.

This chain uses TRBV20-1 with TRBJ2-1; D may be TRBD2 (5 bases). CDR3 length: 13 residues. CDR1 is DFQATT and CDR2 is SNEGSKA in the germline V gene (reference sequence). V was clipped by 8 bases and J by 4 bases, with 15 bases between them. Written as DNA, the CDR3 is TGCAGTCCAGAAGAGGGCTTTTACAATGAGCAGTTCTTC. The encoded protein is CSPEEGFYNEQFF.

The rearrangement uses TRBV20-1 and TRBJ1-1; D not resolved. CDR3 length: 15 amino acids. Germline CDR1 reads DFQATT; CDR2 reads SNEGSKA (reference sequence). V gave up 0 bases and J gave up 12 bases, with 23 bases separating them. The CDR3 sequence is CSARDGFKGLPETFF. The CDR3 bases are TGCAGTGCTAGAGATGGCTTCAAGGGCTTACCTGAGACTTTCTTT.